This T cell receptor (beta chain) was sequenced in a study of PD-1 blockade in classical Hodgkin lymphoma. Produced via immunoSEQ multiplex PCR; TCRdb's table is partial and in-frame only. Of under 130,000 clones in the sample, approximately 89% are singletons; the top ten hold 19%. Notes on the study in general: Compared with healthy donors, newly diagnosed patients reportedly showed lower baseline TCR diversity.

The length of the CDR3 is 13 residues. V was trimmed by 4 bases and J by 4 bases, leaving 12 bases between them. Germline values: CDR1 GTSNPN, CDR2 SVGIG (reference sequence). For this clone: Its antigen remains unknown.

Time point specified: cycle 4 day 1 (C4D1), after 5 to 7 weeks of nivolumab. Relapse was seen in all patients after autologous stem cell transplantation, and brentuximab vedotin exposure was variable. The specimen comprised peripheral blood mononuclear cells (PBMCs), sampled before the fourth cycle of nivolumab. The receptor was derived from a human donor with classical Hodgkin lymphoma. The chain joins TRBV30 to TRBJ2-3; no clear D gene. The CDR3 is CAWTTGLSDTQYF. DNA of the CDR3: TGTGCCTGGACTACCGGGCTATCAGATACGCAGTATTTT.